The present T cell receptor (beta chain) was sequenced within a study of early T cells in non-severe SARS-CoV-2 infection. Across the study: Sequencing of unsorted whole blood was done on bulk RNA, leaving chains unpaired.

V was trimmed by 0 bases and J by 0 bases, leaving 24 bases between them. This CDR3 has 20 amino acids. The germline V gene has CDR1 DFQATT and CDR2 SNEGSKA (reference sequence). This clonotype was counted at least ten times. The antigen is unknown. The library protocol tagged individual cDNA molecules with unique molecular identifiers. One entry per CDR3 protein, called by TCRdb with MiXCR from the 5' RACE reads. This table has about 80,000 distinct CDR3 sequences, roughly 10% appearing once. Whole-study results and caveats: Matching against VDJdb likely underestimated virus-specific expansions, favoring anti-spike CD8.

Sequenced input: whole blood. This TCR derives from an adult who was a healthcare worker with PCR-confirmed SARS-CoV-2 infection or an uninfected control (not recorded which). The V and J genes are TRBV20-1 and TRBJ1-3, with D uncertain. The CDR3 DNA is TGCAGTGCTAGAGATTTTATCCCGGACCCGGGGAAAAGCTCTGGAAACACCATATATTTT. Residues: CSARDFIPDPGKSSGNTIYF.